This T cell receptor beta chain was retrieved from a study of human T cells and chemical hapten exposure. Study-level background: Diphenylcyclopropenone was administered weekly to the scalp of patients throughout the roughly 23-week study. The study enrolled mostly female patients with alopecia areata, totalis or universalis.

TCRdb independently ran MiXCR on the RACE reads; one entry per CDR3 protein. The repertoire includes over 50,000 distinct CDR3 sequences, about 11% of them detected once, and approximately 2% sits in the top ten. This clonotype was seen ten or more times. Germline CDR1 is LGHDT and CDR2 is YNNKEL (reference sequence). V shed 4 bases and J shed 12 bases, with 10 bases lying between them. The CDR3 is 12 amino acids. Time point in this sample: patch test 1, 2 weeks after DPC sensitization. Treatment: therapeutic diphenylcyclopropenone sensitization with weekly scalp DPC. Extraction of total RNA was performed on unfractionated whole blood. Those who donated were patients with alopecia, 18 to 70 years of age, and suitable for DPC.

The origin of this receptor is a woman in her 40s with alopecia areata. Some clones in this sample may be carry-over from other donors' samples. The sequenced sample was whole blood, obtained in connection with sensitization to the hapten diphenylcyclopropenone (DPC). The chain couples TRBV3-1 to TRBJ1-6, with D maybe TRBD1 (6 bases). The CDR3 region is CASSPSQGPLHF. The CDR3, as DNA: TGTGCCAGCAGCCCTTCACAGGGACCCCTCCACTTT.